Each of the 21 T cell receptor beta chains below was sequenced from the same sample in a study of blood T cell repertoires in COVID-19. Profiling relied on immunoSEQ multiplex PCR, and the TCRdb table lists in-frame clones only, not all of them. The sample yields roughly 140,000 clones, 82% seen once. Sequenced: peripheral blood. The receptors shown here come from a woman older than 75 with acute or convalescent COVID-19.

The gene calls are TRBV28 and TRBJ1-5; 9 bases fit TRBD1. Losses at the gene ends were 2 bases for V and 2 bases for J; bases not matched to a gene: 13. The germline V gene encodes CDR1 MDHEN and CDR2 SYDVKM. The CDR3 covers 19 residues. The CDR3 reads CASSLHPTGGKGGNQPQHF. The CDR3 coding sequence is TGTGCCAGCAGTTTACATCCGACAGGGGGTAAGGGCGGCAATCAGCCCCAGCATTTT.

The chain has TRBV12-5 and TRBJ1-2, with 9 positions matching TRBD1. This CDR3 contains 15 residues. Per germline, CDR1 LGHNT and CDR2 FRNRAP. V lost 4 bases to trimming and J lost 8 bases; unmatched junction nucleotides: 11. In DNA form, the CDR3 reads TGTGCTAGTGGTTGGGGCCCCGGGACAGGGTGGGGCTACACCTTC. Its protein is CASGWGPGTGWGYTF.

The V call is TRBV7-8, the J call TRBJ1-1; D uncertain. Deletions cut 2 bases from V and 4 bases from J, with 11 bases between. CDR1 and CDR2 (germline): SGHVS, FQNEAQ. The CDR3 spans 14 residues. CDR3 DNA: TGTGCCAGCAGCTTATACAACGGAGTCACTGAAGCTTTCTTT. As protein: CASSLYNGVTEAFF.

This chain joins TRBV11-2 and TRBJ2-2, with a possible D match to TRBD2 (5 bases). CDR1 and CDR2 (germline): SGHAT, FQNNGV. This CDR3 comprises 15 residues. The V end lost 3 bases, the J end lost 1 base, and 9 bases lay between the germline ends. The CDR3 is CASSLDRGNTGELFF. The CDR3 bases are TGTGCCAGCAGCTTGGATCGGGGGAACACCGGGGAGCTGTTTTTT.

This chain's CDR3 is CASSLGRAGGYTF. The CDR3 nucleotides read TGTGCCAGCAGTTTGGGCAGGGCAGGAGGCTACACCTTC. The chain recombines TRBV12-3 or TRBV12-4 with TRBJ1-2, with D tentatively TRBD1 (5 bases). The CDR3 has 13 amino acids. V was clipped by 3 bases and J by 8 bases, with 13 bases between them.

The chain joins TRBV5-1 to TRBJ2-3, with D tentatively TRBD2 (6 bases). Germline V gives CDR1 SGHRS, CDR2 YFSETQ. The CDR3 consists of 16 residues. V was cut by 9 bases and J by 0 bases, with 20 bases left in between. The CDR3 region has the DNA TGCGCCACCAAAGTGCATCGGGGGACTAGCACAGATACGCAGTATTTT. Amino acid sequence: CATKVHRGTSTDTQYF.

The V and J genes are TRBV21-1 and TRBJ2-6; the DNA was not compared with TRBD1, the D call given in the table. TRBV21-1 is an annotated pseudogene. This CDR3 is built from 13 residues. Here the CDR3 reads CASISSGANVLTF. DNA of the CDR3: TGTGCCAGCATCAGCTCTGGGGCCAACGTCCTGACTTTC.

The gene calls are TRBV5-4 and TRBJ1-2; D gene ambiguous. CDR1 is SGHNT, CDR2 YYREEE, per germline (reference sequence). This CDR3 comprises 15 residues. Trimming stripped 1 base from V and 3 bases from J, with 13 bases between. Here the CDR3 reads CASSLMRGLDYGYTF. In DNA form, the CDR3 reads TGTGCCAGCAGCTTGATGCGGGGTCTCGACTATGGCTACACCTTC.

This sequence joins TRBV6-2 or TRBV6-3 and TRBJ2-1; D gene unclear. With 4 bases removed from V and 7 bases from J, the gap between germline ends came to 11 bases. The CDR3 totals 13 residues. From germline, CDR1 is MNHEY and CDR2 SVGEGT. CDR3 in DNA: TGTGCCAGCAGTTGGAACAGAGATAATGAGCAGTTCTTC. This sequence encodes CASSWNRDNEQFF.

The chain carries TRBV6-1 and TRBJ1-6; 8 bases line up with TRBD1. This CDR3 comprises 15 residues. With V trimmed by 2 bases and J by 7 bases, 4 bases remained unmatched. Germline CDR1 is MNHNS and CDR2 is SASEGT. In DNA form, the CDR3 reads TGTGCCAGCAGTGAAAGGCAGGGGGCGAATTCACCCCTCCACTTT. It is translated as CASSERQGANSPLHF.

There are a few counts of this clone. J is TRBJ1-6 and V is TRBV7-8, with 9 bases that match TRBD1. CDR3 size: 14 residues. The germline V gene encodes CDR1 SGHVS and CDR2 FQNEAQ. Losses at the gene ends were 2 bases for V and 9 bases for J; bases not matched to a gene: 2. The CDR3 spells CASSLTGGISPLHF. The CDR3 nucleotides read TGTGCCAGCAGCTTAACAGGGGGCATTTCACCCCTCCACTTT.

This clone was detected a few times. The chain combines TRBV18 with TRBJ1-4, with D unresolved. Trimming removed 9 bases at V and 3 bases at J, with 11 bases between. CDR3 size: 13 residues. The germline V gene encodes CDR1 KGHSH and CDR2 LQKENI. CDR3 amino acids: CASGRNPNEKLFF. In DNA form, the CDR3 reads TGTGCCAGTGGGAGGAATCCTAATGAAAAACTGTTTTTT.

Only one count was recorded for this clone. The V call is TRBV27, the J call TRBJ1-5, with D hard to call. CDR1 is MNHEY and CDR2 is SMNVEV in the germline V gene (reference sequence). The CDR3 runs 18 residues. V lost 5 bases to trimming and J lost 0 bases, with 20 bases between them. CDR3 amino acids: CASSPTNPFRDSNQPQHF. As DNA, the CDR3 is TGTGCCAGCAGTCCAACCAACCCCTTCCGGGATAGCAATCAGCCCCAGCATTTT.

The rearrangement joins TRBV27 to TRBJ1-5, with 7 bases aligning to TRBD1. J was trimmed by 6 bases and V by 5 bases; bases with no gene match: 4. The CDR3 is 13 amino acids. The germline V gene encodes CDR1 MNHEY and CDR2 SMNVEV (reference sequence). Here the CDR3 reads CASSQGVIQPQHF. In DNA form, the CDR3 reads TGTGCCAGCAGTCAGGGGGTTATTCAGCCCCAGCATTTT.

V and J are TRBV2 and TRBJ2-7, with D perhaps TRBD2 (6 bases). The CDR3 sequence is 14 residues long. Germline lookup yields CDR1 SNHLY and CDR2 FYNNEI. V shed 5 bases and J shed 7 bases, with 18 bases lying between them. CDR3 sequence reads: CASSRPDGGVEQYF. CDR3 bases: TGTGCCAGCAGTCGGCCGGACGGCGGGGTAGAGCAGTACTTC.

Only a few counts were recorded for this clone. The rearrangement links TRBV24-1 to TRBJ2-1, with 7 bases matching TRBD1. This CDR3 region has 15 residues. V lost 5 bases, J lost 1 base, and 4 bases stayed unmatched. CDR1 is KGHDR, CDR2 SFDVKD, per germline. The CDR3, as DNA: TGTGCCACCAGTGGGGGGACAGCTTCCTACAATGAGCAGTTCTTC. Translating it yields CATSGGTASYNEQFF.

The J gene is TRBJ2-2, the V gene TRBV5-1; 10 nucleotides line up with TRBD2. CDR1 SGHRS and CDR2 YFSETQ come from the germline V gene. With V trimmed by 4 bases and J by 8 bases, 14 bases remained unmatched. This CDR3 spans 17 amino acids. The chain's CDR3 is CASSPQLAGVSAGELFF. CDR3 bases: TGCGCCAGCAGCCCACAGCTAGCGGGAGTGTCGGCTGGGGAGCTGTTTTTT.

V gene TRBV7-2 combines with J gene TRBJ1-3; 7 bases map to TRBD1. This CDR3 region has 14 residues. V dropped 2 bases and J dropped 5; count of bases not matched to a gene: 3. Germline-derived CDR1 and CDR2 are SGHTA and FQGNSA. The CDR3, as DNA: TGTGCCAGCAGCTTAAGGGACAGAAGAAACACCATATATTTT. Protein: CASSLRDRRNTIYF.

The chain links TRBV20-1 to TRBJ2-7; 8 nucleotides agree with TRBD2. Germline CDR1 and CDR2: DFQATT and SNEGSKA (reference sequence). This CDR3 is 11 amino acids long. CDR3 in DNA: TGCACAACCGGGACTAGCTACGAGCAGTACTTC. Protein product: CTTGTSYEQYF.

The rearrangement joins TRBV7-9 to TRBJ2-5, with D possibly being TRBD1 (5 bases). Trimming removed 8 bases from V and 3 bases from J, with 28 bases in between. Germline assignment: CDR1 SEHNR and CDR2 FQNEAQ (reference sequence). The length of the CDR3 is 18 residues. The CDR3 here is CASHAWLVEKGRKETQYF. The CDR3 DNA reads TGTGCCAGCCACGCTTGGTTGGTTGAGAAGGGGCGGAAAGAGACCCAGTACTTC.

The chain uses TRBV6-4 and TRBJ2-1; D ambiguous. Germline CDR1 is MRHNA and CDR2 is SNTAGT. CDR3 length equals 15 residues. Trimming stripped 0 bases from V and 8 bases from J, with 14 bases between. In DNA, the CDR3 is TGTGCCAGCAGTGACTCCGGAGCCCTACACTATGAGCAGTTCTTC. Amino acids: CASSDSGALHYEQFF.